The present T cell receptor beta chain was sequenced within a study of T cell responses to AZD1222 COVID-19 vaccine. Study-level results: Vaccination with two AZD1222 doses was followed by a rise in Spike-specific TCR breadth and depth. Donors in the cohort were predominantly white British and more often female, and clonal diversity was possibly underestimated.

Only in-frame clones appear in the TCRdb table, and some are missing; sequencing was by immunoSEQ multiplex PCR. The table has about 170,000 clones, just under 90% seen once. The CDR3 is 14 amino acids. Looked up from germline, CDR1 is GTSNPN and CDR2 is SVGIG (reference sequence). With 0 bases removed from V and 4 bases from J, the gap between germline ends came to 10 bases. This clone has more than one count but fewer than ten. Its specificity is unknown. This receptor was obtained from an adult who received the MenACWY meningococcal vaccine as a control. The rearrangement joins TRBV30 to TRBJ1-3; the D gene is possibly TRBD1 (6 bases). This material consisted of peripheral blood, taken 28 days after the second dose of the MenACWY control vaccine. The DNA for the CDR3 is TGTGCCTGGAGTGTAGGGGGATTCGGAAACACCATATATTTT. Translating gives CAWSVGGFGNTIYF. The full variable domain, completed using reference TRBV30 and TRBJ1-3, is SQTIHQWPATLVQPVGSPLSLECTVEGTSNPNLYWYRQAAGRGLQLLFYSVGIGQISSEVPQNLSASRPQDRQFILSSKKLLLSDSGFYLCAWSVGGFGNTIYFGEGSWLTVV.